Following are 27 T cell receptor beta chains from one sample sequenced in a study of identifying expanded T cells in peripheral blood. Produced via immunoSEQ multiplex PCR; TCRdb's table is partial and in-frame only. The table lists 90,000 or so clones, approximately 90% of them singletons. The sequencing input was blood. All receptors derive from a person between 18 and 75 years old in good health.

J is TRBJ1-2 and V is TRBV5-4; a possible D gene is TRBD1 (6 bases). The V end was cut by 4 bases, the J end by 2 bases, with 15 bases between. Germline V gives CDR1 SGHNT, CDR2 YYREEE (reference sequence). The CDR3 is 15 residues long. CDR3 in amino acids: CASSPGQLFNYGYTF. CDR3 nucleotides: TGTGCCAGCAGCCCTGGACAGCTCTTCAACTATGGCTACACCTTC.

The chain employs TRBV15 and TRBJ2-7; TRBD1 aligns across 9 bases. CDR1 is LNHNV and CDR2 is YYDKDF in the germline V gene (reference sequence). V shed 4 bases and J 2 bases; nucleotides not matched to a gene: 9. The CDR3 loop spans 16 amino acids. This CDR3 is CATSNARGQGTYEQYF. In DNA form, the CDR3 reads TGTGCCACCAGCAACGCTCGAGGACAGGGGACCTACGAGCAGTACTTC.

This chain uses TRBV19 with TRBJ1-4; weak D call: TRBD1 (6 bases). CDR3 length equals 18 residues. The V end was cut by 5 bases, the J end by 0 bases, with 19 bases between. Germline loops: CDR1 LNHDA, CDR2 SQIVND (reference sequence). CDR3: CASSRIDSRGATNEKLFF. For the CDR3, the DNA is TGTGCCAGTAGTCGAATCGACTCAAGGGGGGCAACTAATGAAAAACTGTTTTTT.

The rearrangement uses TRBV5-1 and TRBJ1-1, with D unresolved. The CDR3 is 14 amino acids. V lost 0 bases to trimming and J lost 4 bases, with 10 bases between them. Germline CDR1 reads SGHRS; CDR2 reads YFSETQ. As DNA, the CDR3 is TGCGCCAGCAGCTTGGGACTCCTAGGCACTGAAGCTTTCTTT. Translation: CASSLGLLGTEAFF.

V gene TRBV28 combines with J gene TRBJ2-7; 12 nucleotides match TRBD2. The junction had 5 bases not matched to a gene; V was cut back by 5 bases and J by 6 bases. The length of the CDR3 is 14 residues. Germline V gene data show CDR1 as MDHEN and CDR2 as SYDVKM. The CDR3 DNA reads as TGTGCCAGCAGTCTAGCGGGGGGGCGAAGCGAGCAGTACTTC. It is translated as CASSLAGGRSEQYF. Variable domain in full (rest from reference TRBV28 and TRBJ2-7): DVKVTQSSRYLVKRTGEKVFLECVQDMDHENMFWYRQDPGLGLRLIYFSYDVKMKEKGDIPEGYSVSREKKERFSLILESASTNQTSMYLCASSLAGGRSEQYFGPGTRLTVT.

The chain has TRBV11-1 and TRBJ2-3; D call uncertain. CDR1 and CDR2 (germline): SGHAT, FQDESV (reference sequence). This CDR3 has 17 amino acids. Deletions cut 3 bases from V and 5 bases from J, with 21 bases between. The CDR3 DNA is TGTGCCAGCAGCTTTCCCCGGCAGCTGACCTCCGAAGATACGCAGTATTTT. Residues: CASSFPRQLTSEDTQYF.

V usage is TRBV4-2 and J usage is TRBJ1-1; D possibly corresponds to TRBD1 (6 bases). This CDR3 has 15 residues. CDR1 and CDR2 from the germline V gene are LGHNA and YNFKEQ. Trimming left V 5 bases short and J 3 bases short, with 16 bases between. The CDR3 bases are TGTGCCAGCAGCAAAGGGACAAACGGGGACACTGAAGCTTTCTTT. Translated: CASSKGTNGDTEAFF.

The genes are TRBV6-1 and TRBJ1-6, with D perhaps matching TRBD1 (5 bases). V was cut by 1 base and J by 0 bases, with 13 bases left in between. Germline V gene sequence: CDR1 MNHNS, CDR2 SASEGT. The CDR3 sequence is 18 residues long. The DNA for the CDR3 is TGTGCCAGCAGTGAAGGGGCAGGGCGCAGCTCCTATAATTCACCCCTCCACTTT. Protein sequence: CASSEGAGRSSYNSPLHF.

The chain couples TRBV6-6 to TRBJ2-3, with D possibly matching TRBD1 (6 bases). The CDR3 has 14 residues. The V end was cut by 9 bases, the J end by 6 bases, with 19 bases between. The germline V gene has CDR1 MNHNY and CDR2 SVGAGI (reference sequence). In DNA form, the CDR3 reads TGTGCCAGTCGAGCAGGGGCTACGCTGGATACGCAGTATTTT. It is translated as CASRAGATLDTQYF.

CDR3 amino acids: CASSYSFSPATGELFF. Written as DNA, the CDR3 is TGTGCCAGCAGTTACTCATTTAGCCCGGCCACCGGGGAGCTGTTTTTT. The V gene is TRBV6-5, the J gene TRBJ2-2; unclear D gene. Germline V gene sequence: CDR1 MNHEY, CDR2 SVGAGI. CDR3 length: 16 amino acids. Trimming removed 0 bases from V and 4 bases from J, with 12 bases in between.

The chain links TRBV11-2 to TRBJ2-7, with D maybe TRBD2 (6 bases). The CDR3 extends over 16 amino acids. V was clipped by 1 base and J by 1 base, with 14 bases between them. Per germline, CDR1 SGHAT and CDR2 FQNNGV. In nucleotides, the CDR3 is TGTGCCAGCAGCTTAGCGGTTGGGGCGGGGTCCTACGAGCAGTACTTC. Translation: CASSLAVGAGSYEQYF.

The chain couples TRBV5-6 to TRBJ1-1; 7 bases line up with TRBD1. This CDR3 comprises 16 residues. Germline assignment: CDR1 SGHDT and CDR2 YYEEEE. Unmatched junction bases numbered 12, after V lost 2 bases and J lost 5 bases. The DNA for the CDR3 is TGTGCCAGCAGCTTTGGACAGGTAGGGCTGGGGACTGAAGCTTTCTTT. Residues: CASSFGQVGLGTEAFF.

This sequence joins TRBV28 and TRBJ2-3; the D is unclear. The ends were cut back, 5 bases at V and 8 bases at J, with 14 bases in the middle. Germline assignment: CDR1 MDHEN and CDR2 SYDVKM. The CDR3 runs to 13 residues. The CDR3 loop is CASSPTGVGTQYF. Written as DNA, the CDR3 is TGTGCCAGCAGTCCGACCGGTGTTGGTACGCAGTATTTT.

The V gene is TRBV5-1, the J gene TRBJ1-2; 7 bases map to TRBD1. V gave up 2 bases and J gave up 8 bases; unmatched junction bases: 12. CDR1 is SGHRS, CDR2 YFSETQ, per germline. This CDR3 contains 15 residues. The CDR3 is CASSFRQGGLGGYTF. DNA for the CDR3: TGCGCCAGCAGCTTCCGGCAGGGGGGATTGGGCGGCTACACCTTC.

The V call is TRBV27, the J call TRBJ1-1; D unclear. The CDR3 sequence is 18 residues long. The germline CDR1 and CDR2 sequences are MNHEY and SMNVEV (reference sequence). V lost 6 bases to trimming and J lost 3 bases, with 26 bases between them. CDR3 sequence: CASSPEPRYVSRYTEAFF. The CDR3 bases are TGTGCCAGCAGCCCGGAGCCCCGATATGTCTCCAGGTACACTGAAGCTTTCTTT.

The chain carries TRBV11-2 and TRBJ1-1, with D hard to call. The V gene's germline CDR1 is SGHAT and CDR2 FQNNGV. The CDR3 is 14 residues long. V was shortened by 2 bases and J by 0 bases, with 7 bases between the two germline ends. The CDR3 DNA reads as TGTGCCAGCAGCTTAAATCCCCTGAACACTGAAGCTTTCTTT. This gives the protein CASSLNPLNTEAFF.

The chain carries TRBV7-2 and TRBJ2-7; maybe TRBD1 (5 bases). Germline V gives CDR1 SGHTA, CDR2 FQGNSA. The CDR3 spans 14 residues. The V end lost 4 bases, the J end lost 0 bases, and 10 bases lay between the germline ends. The CDR3 sequence: CASSSRVSSYEQYF. In nucleotides, the CDR3 is TGTGCCAGCAGCTCCAGGGTTAGCTCCTACGAGCAGTACTTC.

In DNA form, the CDR3 reads TGCAGCGGGATAGAGGGGGGGGCCTCTCGATCTGAACAATTAGAGCAGTTCTTC. Translating gives CSGIEGGASRSEQLEQFF. The V gene is TRBV29-1, the J gene TRBJ2-1; possibly TRBD2 for D (7 bases). This CDR3 spans 18 amino acids. Trimming shortened V by 7 bases and J by 10 bases, and 35 bases separated the two germline ends. In germline, CDR1 is SQVTM, CDR2 ANQGSEA.

V usage is TRBV13 and J usage is TRBJ2-7, with 10 bases that match TRBD1. Germline CDR1 and CDR2: PRHDT and FYEKMQ (reference sequence). The CDR3 spans 15 residues. J lost 1 base, V lost 6 bases, and 6 bases had no gene match. CDR3 loop: CASSPRGQGSYEQYF. The CDR3 nucleotides are TGTGCCAGCAGTCCGCGGGGACAGGGGTCCTACGAGCAGTACTTC.

This clone was seen a single time. The chain couples TRBV15 to TRBJ2-3; no definite D call. The V gene's germline CDR1 is LNHNV and CDR2 YYDKDF (reference sequence). V lost 0 bases, J lost 0 bases, and 10 bases lay in between. This CDR3 is built from 16 residues. The CDR3 loop is CATSRDRALSTDTQYF. Written as DNA, the CDR3 is TGTGCCACCAGCAGAGATCGCGCCTTGAGCACAGATACGCAGTATTTT.

In nucleotides, the CDR3 is TGTGCCAGCAGTTTAGGGGGGGCCCAGGGGTTCTATGGCTACACCTTC. Its protein is CASSLGGAQGFYGYTF. The chain carries TRBV28 and TRBJ1-2, with D possibly matching TRBD1 (6 bases). This CDR3 spans 16 amino acids. The V and J ends lost 2 bases and 4 bases respectively, with 17 bases between them. The germline V gene encodes CDR1 MDHEN and CDR2 SYDVKM.

This chain connects TRBV15 to TRBJ1-1; TRBD1 aligns across 11 bases. The CDR3 has 16 amino acids. Looked up from germline, CDR1 is LNHNV and CDR2 is YYDKDF (reference sequence). Losses at the gene ends were 5 bases for V and 8 bases for J; bases not matched to a gene: 13. CDR3 DNA: TGTGCCACCAGCCTACGGACAGGGGGCCTCGTGCAGGAAGCTTTCTTT. This codes for CATSLRTGGLVQEAFF.

The chain's CDR3 is CASSPDSFSTYEQYF. CDR3 nucleotides: TGTGCCAGCAGCCCAGACAGCTTCTCCACCTACGAGCAGTACTTC. V is TRBV7-9 and J is TRBJ2-7, with a tentative D call TRBD1 (5 bases). The CDR3 spans 15 residues. Trimming cost V 5 bases and J 2 bases, with 16 bases left between them. The germline V gene has CDR1 SEHNR and CDR2 FQNEAQ (reference sequence).

The chain links TRBV30 to TRBJ2-3; a weak D match, TRBD2 (5 bases). The CDR3 sequence is 12 residues long. Trimming stripped 1 base from V and 7 bases from J, with 9 bases between. In germline, CDR1 is GTSNPN, CDR2 SVGIG (reference sequence). The CDR3 bases are TGTGCCTGGAGTGCCCTGGACTATACGCAGTATTTT. Amino acid sequence: CAWSALDYTQYF.

The V and J genes are TRBV4-2 and TRBJ1-5, with unresolved D. The germline V gene encodes CDR1 LGHNA and CDR2 YNFKEQ. The CDR3 spans 17 residues. Trimming pared 0 bases from V and 2 bases from J, leaving 14 bases between. CDR3 DNA: TGTGCCAGCAGCCAAGATTGGTCGGGCAGAGGCAATCAGCCCCAGCATTTT. Translated: CASSQDWSGRGNQPQHF.

The genes are TRBV30 and TRBJ2-3; no clear D. Trimming took 4 bases from V and 5 from J, leaving 10 bases between them. This CDR3 spans 12 amino acids. The germline V gene encodes CDR1 GTSNPN and CDR2 SVGIG (reference sequence). The CDR3 bases are TGTGCCTGGACCGCGAGTGGAGATACGCAGTATTTT. Amino acid sequence: CAWTASGDTQYF.

V gene TRBV4-3 combines with J gene TRBJ1-2; tentative D call: TRBD1 (5 bases). The CDR3 spans 15 residues. V was pared by 5 bases and J by 4 bases, with 17 bases between. Germline V gene lookup returns CDR1 LGHNA and CDR2 YSLEER. CDR3 sequence (DNA): TGCGCCAGCAGCTCCGACGGGAGGGGCCCCTATGGCTACACCTTC. Its translation is CASSSDGRGPYGYTF.